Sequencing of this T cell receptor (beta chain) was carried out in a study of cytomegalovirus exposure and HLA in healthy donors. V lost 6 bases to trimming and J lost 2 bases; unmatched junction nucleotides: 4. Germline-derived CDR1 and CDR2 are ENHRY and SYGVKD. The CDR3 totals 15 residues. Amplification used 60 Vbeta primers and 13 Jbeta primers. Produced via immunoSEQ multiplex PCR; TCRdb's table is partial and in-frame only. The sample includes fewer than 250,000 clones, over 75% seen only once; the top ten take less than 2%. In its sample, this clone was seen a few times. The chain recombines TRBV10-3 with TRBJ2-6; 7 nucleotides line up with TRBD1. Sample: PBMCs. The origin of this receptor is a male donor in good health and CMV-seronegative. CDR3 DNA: TGTGCCATCAGATCAGGGGGTCCTGGGGCCAACGTCCTGACTTTC. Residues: CAIRSGGPGANVLTF.